The present T cell receptor beta chain was sequenced within a study of T cells in Graves' hyperthyroidism and ophthalmopathy. Overall study findings and caveats: Prediction of ophthalmopathy progression came a median 6.5 months pre-onset. Blood also held most thyroid clonotypes expanded beyond 0.001.

Germline assignment: CDR1 LNHNV and CDR2 YYDKDF (reference sequence). The ends were cut back, 1 base at V and 7 bases at J, with 11 bases in the middle. The CDR3 covers 14 residues. TCR beta CDR3 regions were amplified from RNA transcripts. The study used the HTBI primer set for a first-round RT-PCR of the TCR CDR3. TCRdb re-derived calls from the multiplex PCR reads in MiXCR, one entry per CDR3 protein. The table has 340,000 or so distinct CDR3 sequences, around 23% seen once. Orbital computed tomography and thyroid ultrasound, together with serum TRAb and thyroxine and clinical symptoms, were used for diagnoses. About this clonotype: Antigen specificity is unknown.

The receptor comes from a woman aged 45-65 years with Graves' hyperthyroidism. Sequenced: blood. The rearrangement uses TRBV15 and TRBJ1-5, with D perhaps TRBD1 (6 bases). The CDR3 region has the DNA TGTGCCACCAGCAGAGTAGGGGGTGGACAGCCCCAGCATTTT. It encodes CATSRVGGGQPQHF.